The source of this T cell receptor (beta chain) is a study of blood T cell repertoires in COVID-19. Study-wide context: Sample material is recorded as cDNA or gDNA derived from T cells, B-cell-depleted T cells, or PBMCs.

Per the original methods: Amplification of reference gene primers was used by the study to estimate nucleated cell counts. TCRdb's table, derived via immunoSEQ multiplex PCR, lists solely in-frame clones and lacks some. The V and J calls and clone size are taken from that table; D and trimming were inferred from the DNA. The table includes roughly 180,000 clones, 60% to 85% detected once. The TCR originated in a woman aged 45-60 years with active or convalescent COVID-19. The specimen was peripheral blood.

The CDR3 is CASRQQGRRAEAFF. The CDR3 region has the DNA TGTGCCAGCAGGCAACAGGGGCGGCGAGCTGAAGCTTTCTTT. This chain links TRBV7-8 with TRBJ1-1; 7 nucleotides agree with TRBD1. There are 14 residues in the CDR3. V dropped 6 bases and J dropped 6; count of bases not matched to a gene: 10. The germline V gene has CDR1 SGHVS and CDR2 FQNEAQ.